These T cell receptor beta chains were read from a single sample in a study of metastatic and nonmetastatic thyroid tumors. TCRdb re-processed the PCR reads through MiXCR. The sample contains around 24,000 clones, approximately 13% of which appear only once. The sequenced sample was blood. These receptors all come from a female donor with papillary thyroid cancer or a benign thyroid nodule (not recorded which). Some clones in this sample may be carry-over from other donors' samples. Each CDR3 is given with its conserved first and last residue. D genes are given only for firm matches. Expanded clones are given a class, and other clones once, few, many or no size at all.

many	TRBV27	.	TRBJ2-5	CASSWMYQETQYF	TGTGCCAGCAGTTGGATGTACCAAGAGACCCAGTACTTC
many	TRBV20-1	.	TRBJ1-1	CSARSGQSGNTEAFF	TGCAGTGCTAGGAGTGGACAGAGTGGGAACACTGAAGCTTTCTTT
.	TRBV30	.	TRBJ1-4	CAWSGPGENEKLFF	TGTGCCTGGAGTGGTCCCGGGGAGAATGAAAAACTGTTTTTT
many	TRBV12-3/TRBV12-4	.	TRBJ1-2	CASSGSVNYGYTF	TGTGCCAGCAGTGGTTCAGTGAACTATGGCTACACCTTC
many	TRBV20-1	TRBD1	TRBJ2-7	CSAGQTGGDEQYF	TGCAGTGCTGGGCAGACAGGGGGCGACGAGCAGTACTTC
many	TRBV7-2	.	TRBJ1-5	CASSLVPDNQPQHF	TGTGCCAGCAGCTTAGTTCCAGACAATCAGCCCCAGCATTTT
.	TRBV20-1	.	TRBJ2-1	CSARNSYNEQLF	TGCAGTGCCAGGAACTCATACAATGAGCAGTTATTC
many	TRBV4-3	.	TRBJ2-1	CASSQGLEGFNEQFF	TGCGCCAGCAGCCAAGGACTAGAGGGGTTCAATGAGCAGTTCTTC
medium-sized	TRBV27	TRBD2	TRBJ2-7	CASSYTSASAYEQYF	TGTGCCAGCAGTTACACTAGCGCTAGCGCCTACGAGCAGTACTTC
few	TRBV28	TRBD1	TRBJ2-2	CASTKDRGWSGELSF	TGTGCCAGCACCAAAGACAGGGGGTGGTCCGGGGAGCTGTCTTTT
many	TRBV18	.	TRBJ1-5	CASSPSGSNQPQHF	TGTGCCAGCTCACCATCAGGTAGCAATCAGCCCCAGCATTTT
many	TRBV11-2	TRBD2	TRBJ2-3	CASSLGLAGVADTQYF	TGTGCCAGCAGCTTAGGCCTAGCGGGAGTTGCGGATACGCAGTATTTT
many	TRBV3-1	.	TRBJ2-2	CASSQDFRSRHTGELFF	TGTGCCAGCAGCCAAGATTTCAGGAGTCGTCACACCGGGGAGCTGTTTTTT
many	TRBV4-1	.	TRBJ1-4	CASSQPGEGAELFF	TGCGCCAGCAGCCAACCTGGAGAGGGAGCGGAACTGTTTTTT
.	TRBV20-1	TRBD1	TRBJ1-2	CSAGQGRWPYGYTF	TGCAGTGCTGGACAGGGGCGGTGGCCTTATGGCTACACCTTC
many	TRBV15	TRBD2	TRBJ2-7	CATSSLTEPGLEGGIYEQYF	TGTGCCACCAGCAGCCTAACAGAACCGGGACTAGAGGGGGGAATCTACGAGCAGTACTTC
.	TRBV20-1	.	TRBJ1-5	CSATGGNQPQHF	TGCAGTGCTACCGGGGGCAATCAGCCCCAGCATTTT
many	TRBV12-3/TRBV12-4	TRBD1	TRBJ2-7	CASDRTGTYEQYF	TGTGCCAGCGATAGGACAGGGACCTACGAGCAGTACTTC
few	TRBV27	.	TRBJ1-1	CASSLSEVGWSNTEAFF	TGTGCCAGCAGTTTATCGGAGGTGGGGTGGTCGAACACTGAAGCTTTCTTT
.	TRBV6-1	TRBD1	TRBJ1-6	CASRLGQGGVSPLHF	TGTGCCAGCAGACTGGGACAGGGTGGCGTTTCACCCCTCCACTTT
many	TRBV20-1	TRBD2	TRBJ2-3	CSARLAGVVSSTDTQYF	TGCAGTGCGAGACTAGCGGGAGTAGTTTCTAGCACAGATACGCAGTATTTT
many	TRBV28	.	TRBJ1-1	CASRGLWTEAFF	TGTGCCAGCAGGGGGCTCTGGACTGAAGCTTTCTTT
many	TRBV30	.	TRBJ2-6	CAWNPGTSGANVLTF	TGTGCCTGGAACCCCGGGACCTCTGGGGCCAACGTCCTGACTTTC
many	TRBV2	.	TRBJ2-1	CASSGVGATDAYNEQFF	TGTGCCAGCAGTGGGGTCGGGGCAACGGACGCCTACAATGAGCAGTTCTTC
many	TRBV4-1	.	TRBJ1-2	CASSQESQGRNGYTF	TGCGCCAGCAGCCAAGAATCGCAGGGGAGAAATGGCTACACCTTC
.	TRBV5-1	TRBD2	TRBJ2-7	CASSLLPTSGRNEQYF	TGCGCCAGCAGCCTACTTCCGACTAGCGGGAGAAACGAGCAGTACTTC
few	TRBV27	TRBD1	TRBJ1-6	CASSRGDSYNSPLHF	TGTGCCAGCAGCAGGGGGGACTCCTATAATTCACCCCTCCACTTT
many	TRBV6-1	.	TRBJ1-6	CASSQGPALDSPLHF	TGTGCCAGCAGCCAAGGGCCAGCCTTGGATTCACCCCTCCACTTT
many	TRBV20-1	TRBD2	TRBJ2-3	CSAGTRDKVEQYF	TGCAGTGCCGGGACTAGGGATAAAGTGGAGCAGTATTTT
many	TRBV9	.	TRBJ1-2	CASSGRRNPLNYGYTF	TGTGCCAGCAGCGGCAGAAGAAATCCACTTAACTATGGCTACACCTTC
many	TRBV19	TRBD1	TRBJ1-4	CASSPLTGRQKLFF	TGTGCCAGTAGTCCATTGACAGGGCGGCAAAAACTGTTTTTT
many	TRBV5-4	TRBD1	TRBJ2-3	CASSLAFRTGIASTDTQYF	TGTGCCAGCAGCTTGGCGTTTCGGACAGGGATCGCTAGCACAGATACGCAGTATTTT
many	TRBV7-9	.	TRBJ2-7	CASSLRRDYEQYF	TGTGCCAGCAGCTTACGGCGGGACTACGAGCAGTACTTC
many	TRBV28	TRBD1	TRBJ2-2	CASSLDRERRTGELFF	TGTGCCAGCAGCCTCGACAGGGAGCGGCGTACCGGGGAGCTGTTTTTT
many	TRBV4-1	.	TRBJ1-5	CASSQVPGSNQPQHF	TGCGCCAGCAGCCAAGTTCCGGGGAGCAATCAGCCCCAGCATTTT
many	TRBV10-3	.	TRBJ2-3	CAISDEGDTQYF	TGTGCCATCAGTGATGAGGGGGATACGCAGTATTTT
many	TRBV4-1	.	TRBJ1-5	CASSQVESSNQPQHF	TGCGCCAGCAGCCAAGTAGAATCTAGCAATCAGCCCCAGCATTTT
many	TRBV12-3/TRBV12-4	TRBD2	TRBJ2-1	CASTKGGGRTYNEQFF	TGTGCCAGCACCAAGGGAGGCGGGAGGACTTACAATGAGCAGTTCTTC
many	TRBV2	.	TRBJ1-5	CASSRGTVEGQPQHF	TGTGCCAGCAGTAGAGGGACGGTAGAAGGGCAGCCCCAGCATTTT
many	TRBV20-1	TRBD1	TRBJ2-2	CSARDRRTGDTGELFF	TGCAGTGCTAGAGATCGGAGGACAGGGGACACCGGGGAGCTGTTTTTT
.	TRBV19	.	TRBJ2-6	CASTKGQGSSGANVLTF	TGCGCCAGTACGAAGGGGCAGGGTAGCTCTGGGGCCAACGTCCTGACTTTC